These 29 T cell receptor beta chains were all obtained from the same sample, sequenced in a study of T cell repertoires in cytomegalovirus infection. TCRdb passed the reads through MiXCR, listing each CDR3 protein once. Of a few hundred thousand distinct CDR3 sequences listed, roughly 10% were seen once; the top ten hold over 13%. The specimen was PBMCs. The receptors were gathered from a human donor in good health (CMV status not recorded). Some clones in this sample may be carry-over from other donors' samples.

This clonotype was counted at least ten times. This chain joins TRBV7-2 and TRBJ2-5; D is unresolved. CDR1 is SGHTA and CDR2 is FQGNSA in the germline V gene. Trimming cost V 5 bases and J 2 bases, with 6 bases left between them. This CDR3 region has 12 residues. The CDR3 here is CASSPGQETQYF. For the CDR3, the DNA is TGTGCCAGCAGCCCCGGGCAAGAGACCCAGTACTTC.

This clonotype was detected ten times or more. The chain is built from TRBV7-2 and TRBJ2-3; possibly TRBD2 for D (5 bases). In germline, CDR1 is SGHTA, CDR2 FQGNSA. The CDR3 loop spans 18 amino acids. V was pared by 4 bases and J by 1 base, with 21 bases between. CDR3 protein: CASSSSRFKAGGTDTQYF. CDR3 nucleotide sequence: TGTGCCAGCAGCTCGAGCCGATTCAAGGCCGGGGGCACAGATACGCAGTATTTT.

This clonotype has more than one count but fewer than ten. CDR3 sequence (DNA): TGCAGTGCTAGAGATAGGACAGGGGCCCCAAACATTCAGTACTTC. It codes for CSARDRTGAPNIQYF. The chain is built from TRBV20-1 and TRBJ2-4; TRBD1 aligns across 9 bases. V shed 0 bases, J shed 6 bases, and the junction held 6 bases outside the gene matches. Per the germline V gene, CDR1 is DFQATT and CDR2 is SNEGSKA (reference sequence). This CDR3 has 15 residues.

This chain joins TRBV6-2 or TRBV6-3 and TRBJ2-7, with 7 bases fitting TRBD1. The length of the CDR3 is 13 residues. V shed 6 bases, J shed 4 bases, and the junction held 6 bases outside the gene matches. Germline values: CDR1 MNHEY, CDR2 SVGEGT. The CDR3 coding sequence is TGTGCCAGCAGAGATACAGGGGCGTACGAGCAGTACTTC. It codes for CASRDTGAYEQYF.

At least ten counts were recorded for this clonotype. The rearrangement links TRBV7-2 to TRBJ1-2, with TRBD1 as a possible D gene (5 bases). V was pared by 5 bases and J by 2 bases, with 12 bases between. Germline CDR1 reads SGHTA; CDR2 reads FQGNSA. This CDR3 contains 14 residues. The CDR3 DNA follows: TGTGCCAGCAGCCCAGTAGGGGCAAACTATGGCTACACCTTC. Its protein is CASSPVGANYGYTF.

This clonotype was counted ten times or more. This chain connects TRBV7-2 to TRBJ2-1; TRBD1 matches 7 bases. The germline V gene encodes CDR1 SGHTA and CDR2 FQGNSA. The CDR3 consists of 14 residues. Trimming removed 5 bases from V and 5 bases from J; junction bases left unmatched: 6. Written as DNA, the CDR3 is TGTGCCAGCAGCCAGGGGACAGCCCACAATGAGCAGTTCTTC. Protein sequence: CASSQGTAHNEQFF.

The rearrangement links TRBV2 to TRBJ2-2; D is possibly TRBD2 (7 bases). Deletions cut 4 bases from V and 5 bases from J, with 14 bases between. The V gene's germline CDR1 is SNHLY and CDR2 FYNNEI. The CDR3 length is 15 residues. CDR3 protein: CASSAGGPGTGELFF. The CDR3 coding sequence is TGTGCCAGCAGTGCGGGGGGCCCCGGAACCGGGGAGCTGTTTTTT.

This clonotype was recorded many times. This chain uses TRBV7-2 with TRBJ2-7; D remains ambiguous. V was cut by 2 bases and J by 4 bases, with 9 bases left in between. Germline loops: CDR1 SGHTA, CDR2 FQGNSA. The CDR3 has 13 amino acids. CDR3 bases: TGTGCCAGCAGCTTAATGACGGCGTACGAGCAGTACTTC. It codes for CASSLMTAYEQYF.

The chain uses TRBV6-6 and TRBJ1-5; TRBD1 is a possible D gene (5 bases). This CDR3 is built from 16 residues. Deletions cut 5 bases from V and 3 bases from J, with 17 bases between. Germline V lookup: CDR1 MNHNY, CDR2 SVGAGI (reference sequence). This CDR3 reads CASSELGRETNQPQHF. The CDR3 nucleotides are TGTGCCAGCAGTGAGTTGGGCAGGGAGACCAATCAGCCCCAGCATTTT.

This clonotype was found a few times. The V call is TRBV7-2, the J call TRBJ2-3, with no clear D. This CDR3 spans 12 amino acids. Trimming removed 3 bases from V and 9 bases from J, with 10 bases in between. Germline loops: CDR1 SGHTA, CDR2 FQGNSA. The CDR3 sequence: CASSFGEGTQYF. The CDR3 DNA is TGTGCCAGCAGCTTTGGGGAAGGGACGCAGTATTTT.

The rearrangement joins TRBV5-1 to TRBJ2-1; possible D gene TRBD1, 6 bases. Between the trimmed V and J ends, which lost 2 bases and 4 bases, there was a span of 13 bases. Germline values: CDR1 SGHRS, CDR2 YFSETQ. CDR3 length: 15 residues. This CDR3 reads CASSFFRDKYNEQFF. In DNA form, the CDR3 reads TGCGCCAGCAGCTTCTTCCGGGACAAATACAATGAGCAGTTCTTC.

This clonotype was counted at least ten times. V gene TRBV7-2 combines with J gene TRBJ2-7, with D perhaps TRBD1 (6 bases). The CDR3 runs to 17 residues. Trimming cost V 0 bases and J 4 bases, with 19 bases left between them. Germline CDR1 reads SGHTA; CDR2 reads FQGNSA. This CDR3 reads CASSLAQDSPFPYEQYF. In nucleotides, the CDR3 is TGTGCCAGCAGCTTAGCGCAGGACAGCCCCTTCCCGTACGAGCAGTACTTC. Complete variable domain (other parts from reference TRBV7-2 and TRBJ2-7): GAGVSQSPSNKVTEKGKDVELRCDPISGHTALYWYRQSLGQGLEFLIYFQGNSAPDKSGLPSDRFSAERTGGSVSTLTIQRTQQEDSAVYLCASSLAQDSPFPYEQYFGPGTRLTVT.

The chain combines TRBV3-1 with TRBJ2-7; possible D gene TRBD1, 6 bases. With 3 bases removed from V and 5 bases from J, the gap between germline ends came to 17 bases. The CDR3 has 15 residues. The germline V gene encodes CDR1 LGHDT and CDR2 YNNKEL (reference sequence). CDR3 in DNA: TGTGCCAGCAGCCAGCGGACAGTTAGCGCCCACGAGCAGTACTTC. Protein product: CASSQRTVSAHEQYF.

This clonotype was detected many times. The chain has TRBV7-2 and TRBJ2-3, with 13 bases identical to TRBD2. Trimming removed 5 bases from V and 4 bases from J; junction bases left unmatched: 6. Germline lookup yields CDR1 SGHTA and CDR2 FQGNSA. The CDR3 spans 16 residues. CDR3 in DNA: TGTGCCAGCAGCCCCTGGACTAGCGGGAGTTCAGATACGCAGTATTTT. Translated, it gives CASSPWTSGSSDTQYF.

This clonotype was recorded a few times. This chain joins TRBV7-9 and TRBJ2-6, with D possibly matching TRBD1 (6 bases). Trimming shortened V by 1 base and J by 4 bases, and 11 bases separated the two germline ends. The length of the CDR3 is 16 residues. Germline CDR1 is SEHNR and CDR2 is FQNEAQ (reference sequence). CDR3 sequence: CASSLGGQSGANVLTF. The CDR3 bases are TGTGCCAGCAGCTTAGGAGGACAGTCGGGGGCCAACGTCCTGACTTTC.

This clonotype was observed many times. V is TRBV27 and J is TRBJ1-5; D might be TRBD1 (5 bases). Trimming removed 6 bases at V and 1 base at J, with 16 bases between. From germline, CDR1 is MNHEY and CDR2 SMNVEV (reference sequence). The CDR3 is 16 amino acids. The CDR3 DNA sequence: TGTGCCAGCAGGGCCTTTTCCGGGGGGAGCAATCAGCCCCAGCATTTT. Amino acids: CASRAFSGGSNQPQHF.

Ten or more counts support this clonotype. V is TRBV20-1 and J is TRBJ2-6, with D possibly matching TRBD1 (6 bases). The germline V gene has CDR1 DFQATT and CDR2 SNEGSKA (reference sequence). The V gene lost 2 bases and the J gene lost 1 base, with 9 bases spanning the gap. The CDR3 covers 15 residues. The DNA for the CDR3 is TGCAGTGCTAGACAAGGGGGTTCTGGGGCCAACGTCCTGACTTTC. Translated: CSARQGGSGANVLTF.

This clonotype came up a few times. CDR3 protein: CASRADTQYF. DNA for the CDR3: TGTGCCAGTAGAGCAGATACGCAGTATTTT. The chain is built from TRBV19 and TRBJ2-3; D is unresolved. Germline V gene sequence: CDR1 LNHDA, CDR2 SQIVND (reference sequence). V shed 6 bases and J shed 4 bases, with 2 bases lying between them. This CDR3 has 10 amino acids.

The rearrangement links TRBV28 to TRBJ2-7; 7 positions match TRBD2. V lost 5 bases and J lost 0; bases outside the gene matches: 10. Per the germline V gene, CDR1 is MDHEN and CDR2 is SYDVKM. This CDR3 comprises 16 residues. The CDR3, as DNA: TGTGCCAGCAGTCAAGGGAGGGGCGGTTCCTCCTACGAGCAGTACTTC. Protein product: CASSQGRGGSSYEQYF.

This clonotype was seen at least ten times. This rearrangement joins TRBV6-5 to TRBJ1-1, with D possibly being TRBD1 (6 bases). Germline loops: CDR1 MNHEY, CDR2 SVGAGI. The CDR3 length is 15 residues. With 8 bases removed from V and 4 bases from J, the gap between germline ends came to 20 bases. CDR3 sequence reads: CASWGRGAGSTEAFF. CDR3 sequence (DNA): TGTGCCAGCTGGGGGAGGGGGGCGGGAAGCACTGAAGCTTTCTTT.

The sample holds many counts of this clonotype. The CDR3 region has the DNA TGTGCCAGCAGCTTAGAGAGACTAGCCGGTCGTGAGCAGTTCTTC. This gives the protein CASSLERLAGREQFF. The V and J genes are TRBV7-2 and TRBJ2-1; 7 bases line up with TRBD2. Germline V CDR1 and CDR2: SGHTA, FQGNSA. The CDR3 totals 15 residues. The V gene end was trimmed by 1 base and the J gene end by 9 bases; junction bases not matched to a gene: 9.

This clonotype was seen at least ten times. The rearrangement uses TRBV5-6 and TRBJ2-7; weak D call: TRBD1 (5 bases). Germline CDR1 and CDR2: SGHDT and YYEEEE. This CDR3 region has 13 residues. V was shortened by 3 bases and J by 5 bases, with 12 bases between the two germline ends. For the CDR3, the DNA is TGTGCCAGCAGCTCCAACAGGTTCCACGAGCAGTACTTC. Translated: CASSSNRFHEQYF.

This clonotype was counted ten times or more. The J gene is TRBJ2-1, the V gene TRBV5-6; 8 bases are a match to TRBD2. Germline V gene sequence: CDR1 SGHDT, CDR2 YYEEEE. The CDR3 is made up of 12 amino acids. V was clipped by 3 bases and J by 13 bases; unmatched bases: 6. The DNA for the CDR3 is TGTGCCAGCAGCTGGGGACTAGGGGGACAGTTCTTC. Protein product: CASSWGLGGQFF. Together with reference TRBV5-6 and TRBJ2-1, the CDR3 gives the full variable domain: DAGVTQSPTHLIKTRGQQVTLRCSPKSGHDTVSWYQQALGQGPQFIFQYYEEEERQRGNFPDRFSGHQFPNYSSELNVNALLLGDSALYLCASSWGLGGQFFGPGTRLTVL.

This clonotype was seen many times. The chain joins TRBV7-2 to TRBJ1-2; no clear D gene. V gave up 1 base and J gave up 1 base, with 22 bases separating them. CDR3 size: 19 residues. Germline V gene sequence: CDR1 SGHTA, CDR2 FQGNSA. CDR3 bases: TGTGCCAGCAGCTTAGAAGGCCTAAGGAATGCGGGGATTAACTATGGCTACACCTTC. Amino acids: CASSLEGLRNAGINYGYTF.

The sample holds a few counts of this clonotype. DNA for the CDR3: TGTGCCACCAGCGGGGGACTCAACTATGGCTACACCTTC. Protein sequence: CATSGGLNYGYTF. The V call is TRBV28, the J call TRBJ1-2, with D possibly TRBD1 on 5 matching bases. Deletions cut 10 bases from V and 2 bases from J, with 14 bases between. The germline CDR1 and CDR2 sequences are MDHEN and SYDVKM. This CDR3 has 13 amino acids.

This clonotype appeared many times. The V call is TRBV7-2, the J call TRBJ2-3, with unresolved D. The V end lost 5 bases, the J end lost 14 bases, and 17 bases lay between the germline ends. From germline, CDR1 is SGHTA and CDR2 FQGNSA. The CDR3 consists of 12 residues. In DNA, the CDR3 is TGTGCCAGCAGCGAGAACTTGGGGATAGGGTATTTT. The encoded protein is CASSENLGIGYF.

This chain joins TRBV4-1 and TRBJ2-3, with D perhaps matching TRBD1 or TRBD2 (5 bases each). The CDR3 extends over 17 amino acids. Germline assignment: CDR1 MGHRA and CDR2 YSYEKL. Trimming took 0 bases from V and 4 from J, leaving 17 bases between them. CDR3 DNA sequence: TGCGCCAGCAGCCAAGATCTCGGGGCACTACGGGCAGATACGCAGTATTTT. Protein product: CASSQDLGALRADTQYF.

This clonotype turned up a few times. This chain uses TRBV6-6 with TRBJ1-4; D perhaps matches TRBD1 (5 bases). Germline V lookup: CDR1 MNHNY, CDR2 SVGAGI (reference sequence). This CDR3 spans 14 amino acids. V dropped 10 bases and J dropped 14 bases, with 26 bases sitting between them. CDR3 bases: TGTGCCATCCAATTTGGGGGACCCACTATTTGGCTGTTTTTT. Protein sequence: CAIQFGGPTIWLFF.

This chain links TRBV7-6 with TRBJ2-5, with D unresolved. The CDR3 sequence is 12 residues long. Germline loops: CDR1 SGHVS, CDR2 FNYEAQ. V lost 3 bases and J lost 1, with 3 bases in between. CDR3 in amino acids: CASSFFQETQYF. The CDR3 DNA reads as TGTGCCAGCAGCTTTTTCCAAGAGACCCAGTACTTC.